This TCR beta chain was observed in a study of cytomegalovirus exposure and HLA in healthy donors. A multiplex PCR was run with 60 Vbeta primers and 13 Jbeta primers. Only in-frame clones appear in the TCRdb table, and some are missing; sequencing was by immunoSEQ multiplex PCR. The sample holds 100,000 or so clones. This CDR3 contains 17 residues. In germline, CDR1 is MNHEY, CDR2 SMNVEV (reference sequence). V was pared by 8 bases and J by 3 bases, with 16 bases of the junction left unmatched. The J gene is TRBJ2-7, the V gene TRBV27; 10 bases map to TRBD1. Sequenced material: PBMCs. The receptor was isolated from a woman aged 25 to 39 in good health and CMV-seronegative. CDR3 DNA: TGTGCCAGCGAATATGGGACAGGGGTGTTCCTTGTCTACGAGCAGTACTTC. Its protein product is CASEYGTGVFLVYEQYF.